One sample yielded the 3 T cell receptor beta chains listed below, sequenced in a study of blood T cells in healthy people across ages (dated by TCRdb to between 2015 and 2017). The protocol used for the library was 5' RACE. The run used an Illumina HiSeq 2500. The second PCR ran for roughly 7 to 11 cycles and used a J-beta primer mix along with a sample-barcoded 5' primer. TCRdb ran its own pipeline on the public reads, namely fastp trimming at Q25 and MiXCR clone calling, and kept in-frame beta chains. Each CDR3 protein gets just one entry, which takes the most common genes and DNA from the rows behind it. This sample lists approximately 1.5 million distinct CDR3 sequences; less than 45% were detected once. The ten largest clonotypes hold about 4% of the sample. The sample was blood. These receptors came from a young woman in good health.

The rearrangement links TRBV12-3 or TRBV12-4 to TRBJ2-1, with D possibly TRBD2 on 5 matching bases. Between the trimmed V and J ends, which lost 8 bases and 13 bases, there was a span of 15 bases. The length of the CDR3 is 11 residues. The CDR3 is CASGGRETQFF. The CDR3 DNA reads TGTGCCAGCGGTGGTAGGGAGACCCAGTTCTTC.

In this sample, this clonotype turned up a few times. The chain couples TRBV4-1 to TRBJ1-6; D unresolved. Germline V lookup: CDR1 MGHRA, CDR2 YSYEKL. The CDR3 sequence is 11 residues long. V lost 3 bases and J lost 8, with 2 bases in between. The CDR3 protein is CASSHDSPLHF. For the CDR3, the DNA is TGCGCCAGCAGCCACGATTCACCCCTCCACTTT.

This clonotype was detected a few times. V is TRBV29-1 and J is TRBJ2-1; D perhaps matches TRBD2 (6 bases). Germline V gene lookup returns CDR1 SQVTM and CDR2 ANQGSEA. This CDR3 comprises 15 residues. The V and J ends lost 3 bases and 0 bases respectively, with 12 bases between them. CDR3 sequence (DNA): TGCAGCGTTGACAAGCGGGCGAGCTCCTACAATGAGCAGTTCTTC. Amino acid sequence: CSVDKRASSYNEQFF.